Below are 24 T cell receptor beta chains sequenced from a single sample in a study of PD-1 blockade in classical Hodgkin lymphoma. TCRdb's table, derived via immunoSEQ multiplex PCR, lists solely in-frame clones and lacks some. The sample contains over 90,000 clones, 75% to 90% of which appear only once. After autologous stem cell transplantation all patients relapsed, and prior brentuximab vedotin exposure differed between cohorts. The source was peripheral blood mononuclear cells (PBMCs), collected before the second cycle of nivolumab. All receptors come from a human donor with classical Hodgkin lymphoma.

DNA of the CDR3: TGTGCCAGCAGCTTGCTCCGGGACACTGAAGCTTTCTTT. As protein: CASSLLRDTEAFF. J is TRBJ1-1 and V is TRBV7-6; D not certain. V was cut by 3 bases and J by 3 bases, with 8 bases left in between. Germline values: CDR1 SGHVS, CDR2 FNYEAQ. This CDR3 contains 13 residues.

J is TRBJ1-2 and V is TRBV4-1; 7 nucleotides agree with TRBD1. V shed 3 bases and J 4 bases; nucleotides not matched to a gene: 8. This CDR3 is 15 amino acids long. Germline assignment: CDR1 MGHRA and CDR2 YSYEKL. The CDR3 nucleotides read TGCGCCAGCAGCCAGTCGACAGGGTGGGGCTATGGCTACACCTTC. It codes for CASSQSTGWGYGYTF.

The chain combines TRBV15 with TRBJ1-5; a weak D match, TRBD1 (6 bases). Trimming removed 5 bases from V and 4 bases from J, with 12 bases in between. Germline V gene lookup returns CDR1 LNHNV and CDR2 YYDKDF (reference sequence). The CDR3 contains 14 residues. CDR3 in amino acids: CATSLQGGNQPQHF. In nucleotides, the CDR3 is TGTGCCACCAGCTTACAGGGCGGGAATCAGCCCCAGCATTTT.

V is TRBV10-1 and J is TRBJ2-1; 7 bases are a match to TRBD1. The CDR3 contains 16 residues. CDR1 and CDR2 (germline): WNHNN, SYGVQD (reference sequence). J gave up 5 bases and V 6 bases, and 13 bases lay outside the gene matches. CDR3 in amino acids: CASSANRGKRDNEQFF. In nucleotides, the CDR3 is TGCGCCAGCAGCGCCAACAGGGGCAAAAGAGACAATGAGCAGTTCTTC.

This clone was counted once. CDR3 in amino acids: CATSRDFGANVLTF. In DNA, the CDR3 is TGTGCCACCAGCAGAGATTTTGGGGCCAACGTCCTGACTTTC. This sequence joins TRBV15 and TRBJ2-6, with D hard to call. Germline CDR1 reads LNHNV; CDR2 reads YYDKDF (reference sequence). The germline V and J ends were trimmed by 0 bases and 3 bases, with 3 bases remaining between them. The CDR3 length is 14 residues. Full variable domain (missing parts from reference TRBV15 and TRBJ2-6): DAMVIQNPRYQVTQFGKPVTLSCSQTLNHNVMYWYQQKSSQAPKLLFHYYDKDFNNEADTPDNFQSRRPNTSFCFLDIRSPGLGDTAMYLCATSRDFGANVLTFGAGSRLTVL.

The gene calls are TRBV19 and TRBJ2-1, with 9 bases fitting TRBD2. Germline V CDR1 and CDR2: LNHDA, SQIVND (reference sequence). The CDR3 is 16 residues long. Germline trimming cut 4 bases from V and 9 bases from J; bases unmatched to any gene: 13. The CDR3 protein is CASSKAPTTSGREQFF. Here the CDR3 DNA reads TGTGCCAGTAGTAAGGCCCCTACGACTAGCGGCCGTGAGCAGTTCTTC.

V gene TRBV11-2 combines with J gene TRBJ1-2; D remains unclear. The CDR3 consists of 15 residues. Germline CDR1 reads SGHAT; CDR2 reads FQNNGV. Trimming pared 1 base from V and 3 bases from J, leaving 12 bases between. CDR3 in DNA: TGTGCCAGCAGCTTAGGGTCGTGGGGAGACTATGGCTACACCTTC. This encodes CASSLGSWGDYGYTF. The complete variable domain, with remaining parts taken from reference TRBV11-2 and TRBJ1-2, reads EAGVAQSPRYKIIEKRQSVAFWCNPISGHATLYWYQQILGQGPKLLIQFQNNGVVDDSQLPKDRFSAERLKGVDSTLKIQPAKLEDSAVYLCASSLGSWGDYGYTFGSGTRLTVV.

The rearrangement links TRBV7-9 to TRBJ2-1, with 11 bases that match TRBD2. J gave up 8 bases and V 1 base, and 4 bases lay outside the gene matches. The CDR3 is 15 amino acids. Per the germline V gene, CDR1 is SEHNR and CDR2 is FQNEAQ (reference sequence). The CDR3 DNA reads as TGTGCCAGCAGCTTAGTAGCGGGAGGGCCCCATGAGCAGTTCTTC. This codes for CASSLVAGGPHEQFF.

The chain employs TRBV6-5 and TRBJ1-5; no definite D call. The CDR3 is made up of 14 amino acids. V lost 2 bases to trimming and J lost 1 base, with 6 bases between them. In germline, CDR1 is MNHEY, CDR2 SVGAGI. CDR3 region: CASSYAGSNQPQHF. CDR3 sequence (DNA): TGTGCCAGCAGTTACGCGGGGAGCAATCAGCCCCAGCATTTT.

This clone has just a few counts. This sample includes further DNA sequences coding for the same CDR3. The CDR3 sequence is CASSPQNTEAFF. The CDR3 DNA reads as TGTGCCAGCTCACCACAGAACACTGAAGCTTTCTTT. The chain carries TRBV18 and TRBJ1-1; D is unresolved. Germline lookup yields CDR1 KGHSH and CDR2 LQKENI. The CDR3 extends over 12 amino acids. V was trimmed by 1 base and J by 1 base, leaving 1 base between them. Full variable domain (missing parts from reference TRBV18 and TRBJ1-1): NAGVMQNPRHLVRRRGQEARLRCSPMKGHSHVYWYRQLPEEGLKFMVYLQKENIIDESGMPKERFSAEFPKEGPSILRIQQVVRGDSAAYFCASSPQNTEAFFGQGTRLTVV.

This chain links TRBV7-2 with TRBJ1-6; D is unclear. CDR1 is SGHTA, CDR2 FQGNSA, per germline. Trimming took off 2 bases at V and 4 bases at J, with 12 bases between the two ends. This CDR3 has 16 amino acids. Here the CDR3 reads CASSLLGIGYNSPLHF. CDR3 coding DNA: TGTGCCAGCAGCTTATTGGGGATAGGGTATAATTCACCCCTCCACTTT.

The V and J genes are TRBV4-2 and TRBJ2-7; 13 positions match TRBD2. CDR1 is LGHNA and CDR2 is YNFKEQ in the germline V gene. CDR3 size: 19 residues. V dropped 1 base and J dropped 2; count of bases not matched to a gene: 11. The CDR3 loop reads CASSQGLAGGLTFTYEQYF. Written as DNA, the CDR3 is TGTGCCAGCAGCCAAGGACTAGCGGGAGGCCTAACGTTCACCTACGAGCAGTACTTC.

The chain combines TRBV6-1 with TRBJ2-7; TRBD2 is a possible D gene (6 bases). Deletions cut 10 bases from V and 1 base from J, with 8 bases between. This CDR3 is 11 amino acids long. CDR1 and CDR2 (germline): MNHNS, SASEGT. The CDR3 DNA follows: TGTGCCACCGCGGGGTCCTACGAGCAGTACTTC. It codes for CATAGSYEQYF.

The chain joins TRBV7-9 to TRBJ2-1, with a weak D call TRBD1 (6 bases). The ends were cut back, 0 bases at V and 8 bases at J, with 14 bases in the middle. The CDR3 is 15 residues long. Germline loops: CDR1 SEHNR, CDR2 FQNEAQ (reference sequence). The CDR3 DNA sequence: TGTGCCAGCAGCTTAGCGAGGACAGTCGTGGATGAGCAGTTCTTC. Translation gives CASSLARTVVDEQFF.

CDR3 protein: CASSVRAGYEQYF. CDR3 DNA sequence: TGTGCCAGCAGCGTCCGGGCGGGGTACGAGCAGTACTTC. This chain connects TRBV11-2 to TRBJ2-7; perhaps TRBD2 as D (6 bases). The length of the CDR3 is 13 residues. The V and J ends lost 5 bases and 4 bases respectively, with 12 bases between them. Per germline, CDR1 SGHAT and CDR2 FQNNGV.

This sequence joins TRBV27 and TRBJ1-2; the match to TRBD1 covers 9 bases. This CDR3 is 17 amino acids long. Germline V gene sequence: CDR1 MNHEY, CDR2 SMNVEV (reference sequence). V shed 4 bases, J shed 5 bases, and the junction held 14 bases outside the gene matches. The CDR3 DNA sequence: TGTGCCAGCAGTTCCTGGGACAGGGCGGTGGTCGGTTATGGCTACACCTTC. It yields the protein CASSSWDRAVVGYGYTF.

As DNA, the CDR3 is TGTGCCAGCAGCGTTCGAGGTGGGTTTGAGACCCAGTACTTC. Protein: CASSVRGGFETQYF. J is TRBJ2-5 and V is TRBV9, with D unresolved. Germline V gives CDR1 SGDLS, CDR2 YYNGEE. Trimming removed 2 bases at V and 5 bases at J, with 13 bases between. The CDR3 consists of 14 residues.

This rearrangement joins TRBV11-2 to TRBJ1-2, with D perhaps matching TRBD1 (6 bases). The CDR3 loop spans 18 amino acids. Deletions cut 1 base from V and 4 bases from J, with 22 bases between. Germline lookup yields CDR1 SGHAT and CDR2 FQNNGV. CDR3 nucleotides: TGTGCCAGCAGCTTAGGGCCCCCGGGGGCACAACTTCGCTATGGCTACACCTTC. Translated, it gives CASSLGPPGAQLRYGYTF.

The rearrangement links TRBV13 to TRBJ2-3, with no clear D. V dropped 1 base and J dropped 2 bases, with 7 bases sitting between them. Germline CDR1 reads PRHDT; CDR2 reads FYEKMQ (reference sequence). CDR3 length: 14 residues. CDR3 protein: CASSLAAATDTQYF. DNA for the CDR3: TGTGCCAGCAGCTTAGCGGCCGCCACAGATACGCAGTATTTT.

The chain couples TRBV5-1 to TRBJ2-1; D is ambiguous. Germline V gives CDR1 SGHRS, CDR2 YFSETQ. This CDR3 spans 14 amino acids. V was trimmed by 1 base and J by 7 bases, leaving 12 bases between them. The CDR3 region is CASSLFPQENEQFF. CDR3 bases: TGCGCCAGCAGCTTGTTCCCTCAGGAGAATGAGCAGTTCTTC.

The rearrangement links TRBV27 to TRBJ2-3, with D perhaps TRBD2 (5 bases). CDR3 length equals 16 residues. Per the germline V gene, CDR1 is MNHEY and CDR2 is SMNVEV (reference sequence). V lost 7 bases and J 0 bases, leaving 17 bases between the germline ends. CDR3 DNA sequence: TGTGCCAGCACACGGGTTAGCGCGCTAAGCACAGATACGCAGTATTTT. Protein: CASTRVSALSTDTQYF.

The DNA for the CDR3 is TGTGCCAGCAGCGGGGGACAGGGGGCGGACATTCAGTACTTC. This sequence encodes CASSGGQGADIQYF. This chain uses TRBV9 with TRBJ2-4, with 12 bases identical to TRBD1. The germline V gene has CDR1 SGDLS and CDR2 YYNGEE. The CDR3 loop spans 14 amino acids. Unmatched junction bases numbered 3, after V lost 3 bases and J lost 8 bases.

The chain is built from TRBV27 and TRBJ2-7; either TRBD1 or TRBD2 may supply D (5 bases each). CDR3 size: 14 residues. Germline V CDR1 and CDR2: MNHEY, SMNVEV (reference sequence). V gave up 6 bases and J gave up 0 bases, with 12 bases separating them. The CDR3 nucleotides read TGTGCCAGCAGCCTCGGGACCGACTCCTACGAGCAGTACTTC. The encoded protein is CASSLGTDSYEQYF.

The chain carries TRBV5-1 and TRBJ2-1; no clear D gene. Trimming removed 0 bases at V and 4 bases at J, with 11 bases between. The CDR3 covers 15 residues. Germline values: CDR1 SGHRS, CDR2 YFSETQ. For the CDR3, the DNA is TGCGCCAGCAGCTTGGGACGCGAAACTTACAATGAGCAGTTCTTC. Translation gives CASSLGRETYNEQFF.